This T cell receptor (beta chain) stems from a study of Graves' ophthalmopathy and Graves' hyperthyroidism. General study findings and limits: Among thyroid clonotypes expanded above 0.001 frequency, most also appeared in blood.

Transcripts of RNA were the source for amplifying TCR beta CDR3 regions. RT-PCR with HTBI primers came first, then second-round multiplex PCR. TCRdb itself ran the multiplex PCR reads through MiXCR, one entry per CDR3 protein. The data hold a few hundred thousand distinct CDR3 sequences, with roughly 14% observed a single time. This clonotype was recorded at least ten times. The antigen remains unidentified. The CDR3 is made up of 15 amino acids. CDR1 and CDR2 (germline): SGHTA, FQGNSA. The J segment lost 1 base and the V segment lost 7 bases, leaving 9 bases of the junction unmatched. The receptor was derived from a woman under 30 with stable Graves' hyperthyroidism. The chain couples TRBV7-2 to TRBJ2-7; 8 bases fit TRBD2. Sequenced sample: peripheral blood. The CDR3 DNA is TGTGCCAGCACCTCCTACCAGCGGGGGTCCTACGAGCAGTACTTC. Translated: CASTSYQRGSYEQYF.